The rows below give T cell receptor beta chains drawn from one sample of a study of T cell changes during pregnancy in multiple sclerosis. TCRdb's copy holds only in-frame clones and misses some; the assay was immunoSEQ multiplex PCR. The sample consists of under 70,000 clones, around 94% of them appearing once. The source material was CD8+ T cells from peripheral blood mononuclear cells, sampled after pregnancy. The receptor source for this set is a female donor with multiple sclerosis, enrolled in a pregnancy study. Both conserved end residues are part of each CDR3. The D gene is left open where the match is weak. The listing skips clone size in some rows; elsewhere it reads once, few, many or a size class.

>19|-|TRBV7-6|TRBD2|TRBJ2-2
TGTGCCAGCAGCTTATTTCGGGGGGAGGCCCTCGCGAACACCGGGGAGCTGTTTTTT
CASSLFRGEALANTGELFF
>15|-|TRBV7-9|TRBD1|TRBJ1-2
TGTGCCAGCAGCGTCCGGGACAGGGGACCTTATGGCTACACCTTC
CASSVRDRGPYGYTF
>14|-|TRBV15|-|TRBJ1-1
TGTGCCACCAGACCACAGGGTAGGAACACTGAAGCTTTCTTT
CATRPQGRNTEAFF
>14|-|TRBV27|TRBD1|TRBJ2-1
TGTGCCAGCAGTTTAGGGCAGGGGGCCAATGAGCAGTTCTTC
CASSLGQGANEQFF
>14|-|TRBV6-1|-|TRBJ2-7
TGTGCCAGCAGTGAGACAGTGAGCTCCTACGAGCAGTACTTC
CASSETVSSYEQYF
>16|-|TRBV11-2|TRBD2|TRBJ2-7
TGTGCCAGCAGCCGCTCGGGGGGAGTAAGCGTTCACGAGCAGTACTTC
CASSRSGGVSVHEQYF
>15|-|TRBV19|TRBD2|TRBJ2-2
TGTGCCAGTAGTTGGTCATCCGGGGGGACCGGGGAGCTGTTTTTT
CASSWSSGGTGELFF
>15|-|TRBV10-3|TRBD1|TRBJ2-5
TGTGCCATCAGTGACTGGGGACAGGGACTAGAGACCCAGTACTTC
CAISDWGQGLETQYF
>15|-|TRBV27|TRBD1|TRBJ1-2
TGTGCCAGCACCTTATCCACAGGGGGGAACTATGGCTACACCTTC
CASTLSTGGNYGYTF
>14|-|TRBV4-3|-|TRBJ2-1
TGCGCCAGCAGCCAGGGGACTTCTTACAATGAGCAGTTCTTC
CASSQGTSYNEQFF
>16|once|TRBV9|TRBD2|TRBJ2-7
TGTGCCAGCAGCGTAGCTTTGACTAGCAGCGGCTACGAGCAGTACTTC
CASSVALTSSGYEQYF
>16|-|TRBV4-2|TRBD1|TRBJ2-7
TGTGCCAGCAGCCCTCAAGACAGGGGGTTGTCCTACGAGCAGTACTTC
CASSPQDRGLSYEQYF
>14|-|TRBV27|-|TRBJ2-5
TGTGCCAGCAGTGGAGCTCCGGGTCCAGAGACCCAGTACTTC
CASSGAPGPETQYF
>14|-|TRBV18|TRBD2|TRBJ2-7
TGTGCCAGCTCTCTAGCGGGGCTGACCTACGAGCAGTACTTC
CASSLAGLTYEQYF
>14|-|TRBV19|-|TRBJ2-3
TGTGCCAGTAGTATTCCAGGGTTGGCAGATACGCAGTATTTT
CASSIPGLADTQYF
>15|-|TRBV9|TRBD2|TRBJ2-1
TGTGCCAGCAGCGTAGCTAGCGGGCCGTACAATGAGCAGTTCTTC
CASSVASGPYNEQFF
>16|-|TRBV5-6|TRBD2|TRBJ2-7
TGTGCCAGCAGCTTGGGGACTAGCGGGAGCTCCTACGAGCAGTACTTC
CASSLGTSGSSYEQYF
>17|-|TRBV18|TRBD1|TRBJ2-3
TGTGCCAGCTCATCGTGGACAGGGCCCGATAACACAGATACGCAGTATTTT
CASSSWTGPDNTDTQYF
>14|-|TRBV5-6|TRBD1|TRBJ1-2
TGTGCCAGCAGCTTGGGGACAGGGGTCGGTGGCTACACCTTC
CASSLGTGVGGYTF
>18|-|TRBV5-6|TRBD1|TRBJ1-1
TGTGCCAGCAGCTCCCGAATACTCCGACAGGGACCGGACACTGAAGCTTTCTTT
CASSSRILRQGPDTEAFF